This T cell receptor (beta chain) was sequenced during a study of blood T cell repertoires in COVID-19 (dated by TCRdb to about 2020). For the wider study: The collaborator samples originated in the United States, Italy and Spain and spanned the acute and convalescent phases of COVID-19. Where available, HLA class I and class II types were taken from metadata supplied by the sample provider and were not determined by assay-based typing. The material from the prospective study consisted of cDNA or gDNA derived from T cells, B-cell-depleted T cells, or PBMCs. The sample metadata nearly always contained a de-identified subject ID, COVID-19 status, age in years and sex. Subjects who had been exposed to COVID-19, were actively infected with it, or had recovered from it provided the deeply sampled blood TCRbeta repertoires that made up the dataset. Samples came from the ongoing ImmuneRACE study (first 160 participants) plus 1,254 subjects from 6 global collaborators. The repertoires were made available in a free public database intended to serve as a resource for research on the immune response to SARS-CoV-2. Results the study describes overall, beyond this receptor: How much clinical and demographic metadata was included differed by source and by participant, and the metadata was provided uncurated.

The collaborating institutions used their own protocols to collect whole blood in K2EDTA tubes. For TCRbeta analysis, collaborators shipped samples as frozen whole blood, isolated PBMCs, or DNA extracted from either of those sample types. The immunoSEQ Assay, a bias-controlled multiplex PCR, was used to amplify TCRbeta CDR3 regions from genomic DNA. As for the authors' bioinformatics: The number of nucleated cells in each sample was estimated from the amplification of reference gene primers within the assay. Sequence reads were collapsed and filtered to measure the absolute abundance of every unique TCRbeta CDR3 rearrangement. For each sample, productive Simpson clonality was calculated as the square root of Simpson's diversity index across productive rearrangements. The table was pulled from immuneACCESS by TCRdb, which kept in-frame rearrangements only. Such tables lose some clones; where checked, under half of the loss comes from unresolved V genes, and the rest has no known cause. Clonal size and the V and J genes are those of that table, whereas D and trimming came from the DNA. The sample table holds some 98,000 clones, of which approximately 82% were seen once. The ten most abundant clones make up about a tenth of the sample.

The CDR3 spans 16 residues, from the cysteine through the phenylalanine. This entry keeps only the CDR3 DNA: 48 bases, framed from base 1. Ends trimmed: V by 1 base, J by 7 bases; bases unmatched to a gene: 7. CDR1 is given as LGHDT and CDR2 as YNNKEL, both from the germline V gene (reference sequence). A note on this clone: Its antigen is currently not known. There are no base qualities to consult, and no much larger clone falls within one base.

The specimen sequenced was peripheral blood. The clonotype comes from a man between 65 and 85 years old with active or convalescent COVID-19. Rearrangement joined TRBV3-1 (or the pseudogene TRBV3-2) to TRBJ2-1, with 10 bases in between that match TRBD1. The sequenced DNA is TGTGCCAGCAGCCAAGTCCGGACAGGGGGTCGTAATGAGCAGTTCTTC. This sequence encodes CASSQVRTGGRNEQFF.